This TCR beta chain emerged from a study of blood T cell repertoires in COVID-19. Study background: COVID-19 samples from acute and convalescent phases originated in the United States, Italy and Spain.

The CDR3 is 15 amino acids. The V segment lost 5 bases and the J segment 1 base; nucleotides outside the gene matches: 5. The V gene's germline CDR1 is LNHDA and CDR2 SQIVND (reference sequence). Profiled with immunoSEQ multiplex PCR; TCRdb holds only in-frame clones, not every one. The data hold 200,000 to 250,000 clones, with 80% to 90% observed a single time. Material: peripheral blood. J is TRBJ2-7 and V is TRBV19; the match to TRBD1 covers 10 bases. The source is a man in his sixties with acute or convalescent COVID-19. CDR3 region: CASSSLGQGSYEQYF. As DNA, the CDR3 is TGTGCCAGTAGTTCCCTGGGACAGGGGTCCTACGAGCAGTACTTC. The complete variable domain, with remaining parts taken from reference TRBV19 and TRBJ2-7, reads DGGITQSPKYLFRKEGQNVTLSCEQNLNHDAMYWYRQDPGQGLRLIYYSQIVNDFQKGDIAEGYSVSREKKESFPLTVTSAQKNPTAFYLCASSSLGQGSYEQYFGPGTRLTVT.